This passage covers 19 T cell receptor beta chains from one sample sequenced in a study of cytomegalovirus exposure and HLA in healthy donors. The PCR employed 60 Vbeta primers together with 13 Jbeta primers. TCRdb's copy holds only in-frame clones and misses some; the assay was immunoSEQ multiplex PCR. The sample carries about 160,000 clones, less than 90% recorded once. Sequenced input: PBMCs. Every receptor here comes from a male donor in good health and CMV-seropositive.

J is TRBJ1-1 and V is TRBV11-2, with D uncertain. This CDR3 spans 13 amino acids. CDR1 is SGHAT and CDR2 is FQNNGV in the germline V gene. V was cut by 1 base and J by 1 base, with 4 bases left in between. CDR3 region: CASSLVQNTEAFF. Written as DNA, the CDR3 is TGTGCCAGCAGCTTAGTACAGAACACTGAAGCTTTCTTT.

The rearrangement joins TRBV5-4 to TRBJ2-7, with 14 nucleotides matching TRBD2. The germline V gene has CDR1 SGHNT and CDR2 YYREEE (reference sequence). This CDR3 has 18 residues. V trimming: 7 bases; J trimming: 0 bases; junction bases outside the gene matches: 12. The CDR3 DNA reads TGTGCCAGCGTCGGGACTAGCGGGAGTGTCGGAGGCTCCTACGAGCAGTACTTC. It translates to CASVGTSGSVGGSYEQYF.

The chain employs TRBV7-3 and TRBJ2-3; the D gene is possibly TRBD1 (5 bases). V lost 4 bases and J lost 2, with 13 bases in between. The CDR3 spans 15 residues. Germline V gene lookup returns CDR1 SGHTA and CDR2 FQGTGA. CDR3 in DNA: TGTGCCAGCAGCTCAGGGCTGGAAACCACAGATACGCAGTATTTT. This translates into CASSSGLETTDTQYF.

V usage is TRBV13 and J usage is TRBJ2-7; D is perhaps TRBD2 (7 bases). Germline loops: CDR1 PRHDT, CDR2 FYEKMQ (reference sequence). The CDR3 runs 13 residues. Trimming left V 3 bases short and J 5 bases short, with 11 bases between. CDR3 residues: CASSFGGHDEQYF. In DNA form, the CDR3 reads TGTGCCAGCAGCTTCGGGGGGCACGACGAGCAGTACTTC.

The chain has TRBV30 and TRBJ2-7; 8 nucleotides line up with TRBD2. The germline gives CDR1 GTSNPN, CDR2 SVGIG (reference sequence). V was pared by 0 bases and J by 0 bases, with 4 bases of the junction left unmatched. The CDR3 covers 15 residues. CDR3 residues: CAWSVGGRPSYEQYF. CDR3 in DNA: TGTGCCTGGAGTGTAGGCGGGAGGCCCTCCTACGAGCAGTACTTC. Looking up the rest from reference TRBV30 and TRBJ2-7 gives the full variable domain: SQTIHQWPATLVQPVGSPLSLECTVEGTSNPNLYWYRQAAGRGLQLLFYSVGIGQISSEVPQNLSASRPQDRQFILSSKKLLLSDSGFYLCAWSVGGRPSYEQYFGPGTRLTVT.

The chain couples TRBV5-4 to TRBJ2-1; possibly TRBD2 for D (6 bases). V lost 3 bases and J lost 0, with 16 bases in between. The CDR3 extends over 17 amino acids. The germline V gene has CDR1 SGHNT and CDR2 YYREEE (reference sequence). CDR3 DNA sequence: TGTGCCAGCAGCTACCCTCTGCGGGAACACTCCTACAATGAGCAGTTCTTC. Its protein is CASSYPLREHSYNEQFF.

With regard to this clone: The junction shows a germline mismatch at one end, possibly a read error. This chain joins TRBV7-9 and TRBJ1-5; D possibly corresponds to TRBD1 (5 bases). Germline V gene lookup returns CDR1 SEHNR and CDR2 FQNEAQ (reference sequence). The CDR3 has 13 residues. In DNA, the CDR3 is TGTTCCAGCAGCTTCGACAGAAATCAGCCCCAGCATTTT. It is translated as CSSSFDRNQPQHF.

The chain uses TRBV7-2 and TRBJ1-6, with D possibly TRBD1 on 6 matching bases. CDR1 SGHTA and CDR2 FQGNSA come from the germline V gene. Trimming left V 0 bases short and J 7 bases short, with 10 bases between. The CDR3 length is 15 residues. This CDR3 reads CASSLADSRNSPLHF. CDR3 DNA sequence: TGTGCCAGCAGCTTAGCGGACAGCCGGAATTCACCCCTCCACTTT. Using reference TRBV7-2 and TRBJ1-6 for the parts outside the CDR3, the full variable domain is GAGVSQSPSNKVTEKGKDVELRCDPISGHTALYWYRQSLGQGLEFLIYFQGNSAPDKSGLPSDRFSAERTGGSVSTLTIQRTQQEDSAVYLCASSLADSRNSPLHFGNGTRLTVT.

The V gene is TRBV14, the J gene TRBJ2-7; D is ambiguous. The CDR3 runs 12 residues. V gave up 1 base and J gave up 5 bases, with 6 bases separating them. The germline CDR1 and CDR2 sequences are SGHDN and FVKESK. The CDR3 spells CASSQAGHEQYF. In nucleotides, the CDR3 is TGTGCCAGCAGCCAAGCCGGTCACGAGCAGTACTTC.

The V and J genes are TRBV30 and TRBJ1-1; D unresolved. Trimming left V 8 bases short and J 1 base short, with 17 bases between. There are 14 residues in the CDR3. Germline values: CDR1 GTSNPN, CDR2 SVGIG (reference sequence). DNA for the CDR3: TGTGCCGGGTCTTGGAGGTCAGGGAACACTGAAGCTTTCTTT. This encodes CAGSWRSGNTEAFF.

The chain is built from TRBV27 and TRBJ1-6, with a possible D match to TRBD1 (5 bases). Trimming stripped 5 bases from V and 6 bases from J, with 14 bases between. The germline CDR1 and CDR2 sequences are MNHEY and SMNVEV (reference sequence). CDR3 length: 15 amino acids. The CDR3: CASSLDRFRNSPLHF. In nucleotides, the CDR3 is TGTGCCAGCAGTCTCGACAGATTCCGTAATTCACCCCTCCACTTT.

The CDR3 bases are TGTGCCAGCAGCTTAAGGGGACAGGGCGACGAGCAGTACTTC. This codes for CASSLRGQGDEQYF. The gene calls are TRBV11-3 and TRBJ2-7; 9 bases line up with TRBD1. V was clipped by 2 bases and J by 5 bases; unmatched bases: 4. This CDR3 contains 14 residues. CDR1 and CDR2 (germline): SGHNT, YENEEA.

The chain employs TRBV7-2 and TRBJ2-5; 12 nucleotides agree with TRBD2. V was clipped by 4 bases and J by 4 bases; unmatched bases: 1. Germline CDR1 SGHTA, CDR2 FQGNSA. The CDR3 totals 14 residues. The CDR3 reads CASSSSGGVETQYF. The CDR3 DNA is TGTGCCAGCAGCTCTAGCGGGGGGGTAGAGACCCAGTACTTC.

The count of this clone is one. The chain combines TRBV27 with TRBJ1-3; D is unresolved. The V end lost 8 bases, the J end lost 0 bases, and 5 bases lay between the germline ends. Looked up from germline, CDR1 is MNHEY and CDR2 is SMNVEV (reference sequence). The length of the CDR3 is 12 residues. The CDR3 nucleotides read TGTGCCAGCGGCCTCTCTGGAAACACCATATATTTT. It is translated as CASGLSGNTIYF.

This rearrangement joins TRBV7-9 to TRBJ2-7, with 9 bases fitting TRBD2. CDR1 is SEHNR and CDR2 is FQNEAQ in the germline V gene (reference sequence). The trim removed 3 bases at V and 6 bases at J, leaving 9 bases unmatched. The CDR3 covers 15 residues. Here the CDR3 reads CASSLSSGRLGEQYF. As DNA, the CDR3 is TGTGCCAGCAGCTTGTCAAGCGGGAGGCTCGGCGAGCAGTACTTC.

The chain employs TRBV11-2 and TRBJ1-1; D is undetermined. V shed 3 bases and J shed 2 bases, with 7 bases lying between them. The CDR3 loop spans 13 amino acids. CDR1 SGHAT and CDR2 FQNNGV come from the germline V gene. CDR3 in DNA: TGTGCCAGCAGCTTTGCGTCCAACACTGAAGCTTTCTTT. It codes for CASSFASNTEAFF.

V usage is TRBV6-5 and J usage is TRBJ2-3; 7 nucleotides agree with TRBD1. There are 15 residues in the CDR3. Germline V gene lookup returns CDR1 MNHEY and CDR2 SVGAGI. V shed 0 bases, J shed 7 bases, and the junction held 7 bases outside the gene matches. Here the CDR3 reads CASSYSTGPGHTQYF. The CDR3 region has the DNA TGTGCCAGCAGTTACTCGACAGGGCCGGGGCATACGCAGTATTTT.

CDR3 DNA sequence: TGTGCCAGTAGTATAAGGACTGTCACAGATACGCAGTATTTT. Its translation is CASSIRTVTDTQYF. The chain couples TRBV19 to TRBJ2-3, with TRBD2 as a possible D gene (5 bases). The V gene's germline CDR1 is LNHDA and CDR2 SQIVND (reference sequence). The CDR3 spans 14 residues. V was cut by 2 bases and J by 2 bases, with 8 bases left in between.

The genes are TRBV7-3 and TRBJ1-1, with 8 bases matching TRBD1. J lost 1 base, V lost 0 bases, and 13 bases had no gene match. Per germline, CDR1 SGHTA and CDR2 FQGTGA. CDR3 length: 19 residues. CDR3 sequence (DNA): TGTGCCAGCAGCTTAACTTGGGCAGGGGGCGAGGATTGGAACACTGAAGCTTTCTTT. Its translation is CASSLTWAGGEDWNTEAFF.